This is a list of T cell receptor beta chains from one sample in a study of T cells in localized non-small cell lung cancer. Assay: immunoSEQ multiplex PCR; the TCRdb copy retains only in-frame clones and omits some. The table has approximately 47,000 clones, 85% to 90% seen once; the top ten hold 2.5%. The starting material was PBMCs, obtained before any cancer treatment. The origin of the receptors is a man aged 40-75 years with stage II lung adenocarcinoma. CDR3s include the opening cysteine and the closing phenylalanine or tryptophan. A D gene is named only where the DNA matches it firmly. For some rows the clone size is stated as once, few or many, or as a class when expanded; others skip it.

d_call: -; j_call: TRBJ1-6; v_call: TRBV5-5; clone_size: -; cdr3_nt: TGTGCCAGCAGCCCGTCAGGGAGCTCCTATAATTCACCCCTCCACTTT; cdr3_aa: CASSPSGSSYNSPLHF
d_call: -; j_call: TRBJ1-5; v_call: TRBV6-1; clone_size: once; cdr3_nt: TGTGCCAGCAGTGGGACCAGGTCCTCCAGGGTTTTTCAGCCCCAGCATTTT; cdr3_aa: CASSGTRSSRVFQPQHF
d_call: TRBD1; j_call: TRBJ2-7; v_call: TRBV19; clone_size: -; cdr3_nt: TGTGCCAGTAGTAGAATCCCGGGACAGGGGTCCCACGAGCAGTACTTC; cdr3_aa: CASSRIPGQGSHEQYF
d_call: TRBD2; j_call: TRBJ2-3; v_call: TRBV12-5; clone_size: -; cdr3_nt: TGTGCTAGTGGTTTGTGGCTAGCGGGGCGCACAGATACGCAGTATTTT; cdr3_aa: CASGLWLAGRTDTQYF
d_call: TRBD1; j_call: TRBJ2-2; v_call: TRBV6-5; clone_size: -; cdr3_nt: TGTGCCACCGCCGGGACAGTGAACACCGGGGAGCTGTTTTTT; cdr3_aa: CATAGTVNTGELFF
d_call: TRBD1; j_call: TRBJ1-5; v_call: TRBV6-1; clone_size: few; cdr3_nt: TGTGCCAGCAGTTCCGAGGGACAGGGAGGACAGCCCCAGCATTTT; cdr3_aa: CASSSEGQGGQPQHF
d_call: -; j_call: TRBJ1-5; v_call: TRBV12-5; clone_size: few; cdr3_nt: TGTGCTAGTGGTTTGGAAACCCCCGGTGTAAGCAATCAGCCCCAGCATTTT; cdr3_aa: CASGLETPGVSNQPQHF
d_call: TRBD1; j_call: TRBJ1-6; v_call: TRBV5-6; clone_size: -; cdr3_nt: TGTGCCAGCAGCTTGGCAAGGACAGGGAGGTCACCCCTCCACTTT; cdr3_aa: CASSLARTGRSPLHF
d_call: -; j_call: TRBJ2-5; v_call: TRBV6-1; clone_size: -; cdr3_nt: TGTGCCAGCAGTGGGGGGTTACAAGAGACCCAGTACTTC; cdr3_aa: CASSGGLQETQYF
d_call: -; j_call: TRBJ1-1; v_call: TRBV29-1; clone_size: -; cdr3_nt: TGCAGCGTTACGTTGAACACTGAAGCTTTCTTT; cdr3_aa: CSVTLNTEAFF
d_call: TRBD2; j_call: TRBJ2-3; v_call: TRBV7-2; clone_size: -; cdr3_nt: TGTGCCAGCGCTATTCCCCTCGGACTAGCGGGGGTCTCACAACGTACGCAGTATTTT; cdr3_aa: CASAIPLGLAGVSQRTQYF
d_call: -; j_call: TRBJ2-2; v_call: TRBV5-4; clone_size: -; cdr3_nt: TGTGCCAGCAGCCTTAAGCCCACCGGGGAGCTGTTTTTT; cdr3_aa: CASSLKPTGELFF
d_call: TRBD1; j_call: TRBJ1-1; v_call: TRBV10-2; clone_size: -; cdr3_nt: TGCGCCAGCAATCTGGCAGGGGGTGCCACTGAAGCTTTCTTT; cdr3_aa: CASNLAGGATEAFF
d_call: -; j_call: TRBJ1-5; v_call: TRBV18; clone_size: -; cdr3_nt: TGTGCCAGCTCACCAGACTGGGGAGGTCAGCCCCAGCATTTT; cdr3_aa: CASSPDWGGQPQHF
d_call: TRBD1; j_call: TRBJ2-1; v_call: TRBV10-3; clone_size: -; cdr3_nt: TGTGCCATCAGTGATTTCCGGGACAGGACCAATGAGCAGTTCTTC; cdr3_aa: CAISDFRDRTNEQFF
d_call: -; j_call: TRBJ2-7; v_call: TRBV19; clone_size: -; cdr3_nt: TGTGCCAGTAGTACCCCGTTGTCCTACGAGCAGTACTTC; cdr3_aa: CASSTPLSYEQYF
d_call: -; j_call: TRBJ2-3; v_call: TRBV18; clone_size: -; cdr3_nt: TGTGCCAGCTCACCCGCCTCGCTAGATACGCAGTATTTT; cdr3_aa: CASSPASLDTQYF
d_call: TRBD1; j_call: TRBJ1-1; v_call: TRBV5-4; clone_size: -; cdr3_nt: TGTGCCAGCAGCTTCACCGGGACAGCGGCAGCTTTCTTT; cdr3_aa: CASSFTGTAAAFF
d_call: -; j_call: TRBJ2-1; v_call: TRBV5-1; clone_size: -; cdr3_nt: TGCGCCAGCAGCTTCGTTCCACGGGGGGCGACAGGCAGCAATGAGCAGTTCTTC; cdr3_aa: CASSFVPRGATGSNEQFF
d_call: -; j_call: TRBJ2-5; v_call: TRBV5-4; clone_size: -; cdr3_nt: TGTGCCAGCAGCGACAGGACTTTCCAAGAGACCCAGTACTTC; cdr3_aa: CASSDRTFQETQYF
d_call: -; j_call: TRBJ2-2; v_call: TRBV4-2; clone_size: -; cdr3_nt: TGTGCCAGCAGCCAAGAGGACCGTCAAGGGACGTGGAACACCGGGGAGCTGTTTTTT; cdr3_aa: CASSQEDRQGTWNTGELFF
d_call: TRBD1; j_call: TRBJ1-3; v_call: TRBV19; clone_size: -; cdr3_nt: TGTGCCAGTAGTTCGACAGGGAGAGGAAACACCATATATTTT; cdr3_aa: CASSSTGRGNTIYF
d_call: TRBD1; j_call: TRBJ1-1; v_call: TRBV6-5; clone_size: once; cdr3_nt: TGTGCCAGCAGGCCGACAGGGGGCGGGAACACTGAAGCTTTCTTT; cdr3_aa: CASRPTGGGNTEAFF
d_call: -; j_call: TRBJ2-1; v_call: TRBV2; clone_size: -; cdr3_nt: TGTGCCAGCAACCTAAATGAGCAGTTCTTC; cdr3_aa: CASNLNEQFF
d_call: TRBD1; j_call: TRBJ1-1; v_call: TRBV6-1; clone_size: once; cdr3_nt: TGTGCCAGCAGTGAAGGGACAGGAAGAGGCACTGAAGCTTTCTTT; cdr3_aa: CASSEGTGRGTEAFF
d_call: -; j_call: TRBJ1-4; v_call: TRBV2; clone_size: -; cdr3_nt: TGTGCCAGCAAAGGGGATTCAATTGAAAAACTGTTTTTT; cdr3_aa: CASKGDSIEKLFF
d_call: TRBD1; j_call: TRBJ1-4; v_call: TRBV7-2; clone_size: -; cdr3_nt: TGTGCCAGCAGTAGGGACGGGACAGGTCGGGAAAAACTGTTTTTT; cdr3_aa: CASSRDGTGREKLFF
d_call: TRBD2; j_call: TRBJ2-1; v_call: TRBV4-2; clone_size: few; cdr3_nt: TGTGCCAGCAGCCTCCTAGCGGGGGAGAACTCCTACAATGAGCAGTTCTTC; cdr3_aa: CASSLLAGENSYNEQFF
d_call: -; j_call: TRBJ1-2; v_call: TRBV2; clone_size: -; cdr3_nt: TGTGCCAGCAGTCCCTACAGGGCTAGAGGCTACACCTTC; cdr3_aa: CASSPYRARGYTF
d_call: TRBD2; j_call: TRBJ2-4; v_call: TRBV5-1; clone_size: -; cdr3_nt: TGCGCCAGCAGCTTGTCGCGGGGGGGCGGAAACATTCAGTACTTC; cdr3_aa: CASSLSRGGGNIQYF
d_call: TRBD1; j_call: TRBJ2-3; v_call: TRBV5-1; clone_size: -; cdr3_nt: TGCGCCAGCAGCCCCGGACAGGGGGCAGATACGCAGTATTTT; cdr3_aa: CASSPGQGADTQYF
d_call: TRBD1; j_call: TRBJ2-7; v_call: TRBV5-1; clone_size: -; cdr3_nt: TGCGCCAGCAGCTTCGACAGGGAATCAGTCTACGAGCAGTACTTC; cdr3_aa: CASSFDRESVYEQYF
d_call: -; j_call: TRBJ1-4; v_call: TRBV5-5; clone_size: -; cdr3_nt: TGTGCCAGCAGCTACAGCGGGAGTAATGAAAAACTGTTTTTT; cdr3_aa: CASSYSGSNEKLFF
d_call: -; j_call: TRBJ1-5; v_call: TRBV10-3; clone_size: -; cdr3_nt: TGTGCCATCAGCTCCTCTATGGCATATAGCAATCAGCCCCAGCATTTT; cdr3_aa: CAISSSMAYSNQPQHF
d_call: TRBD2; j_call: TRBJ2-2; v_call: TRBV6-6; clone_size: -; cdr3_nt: TGTGCCAGTCGGGAGGGATCCGCGAACACCGGGGAGCTGTTTTTT; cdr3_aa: CASREGSANTGELFF
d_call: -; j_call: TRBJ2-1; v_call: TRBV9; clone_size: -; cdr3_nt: TGTGCCAGCAGCGTAGGTCTGGGAGATGAGCAGTTCTTC; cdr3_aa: CASSVGLGDEQFF
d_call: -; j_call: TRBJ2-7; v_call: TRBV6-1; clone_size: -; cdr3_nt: TGTGCCAGCAGTGAATTCTTACTGGGAGGCGATTCCCACGAGCAGTACTTC; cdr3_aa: CASSEFLLGGDSHEQYF
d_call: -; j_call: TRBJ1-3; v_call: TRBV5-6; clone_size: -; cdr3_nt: TGTGCCAGCAGCTTGTTTACTCGGGGGAACACCATATATTTT; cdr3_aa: CASSLFTRGNTIYF
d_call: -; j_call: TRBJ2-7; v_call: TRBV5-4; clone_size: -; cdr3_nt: TGTGCCAGCAGCCTGGCCCCCGTCTACGAGCAGTACTTC; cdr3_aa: CASSLAPVYEQYF
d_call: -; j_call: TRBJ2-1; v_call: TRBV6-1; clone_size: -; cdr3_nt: TGTGCCAGCAGTGAAGAATTTGACAATGAGCAGTTCTTC; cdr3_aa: CASSEEFDNEQFF
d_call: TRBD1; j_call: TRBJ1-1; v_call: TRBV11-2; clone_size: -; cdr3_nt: TGTGCCAGCAGCCCACGGGAAGTCAGGGGGCGGACTGAAGCTTTCTTT; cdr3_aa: CASSPREVRGRTEAFF
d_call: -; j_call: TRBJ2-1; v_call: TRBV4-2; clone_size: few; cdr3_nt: TGTGCCAGCACCCAGGGGGGCCGGTCCTACAATGAGCAGTTCTTC; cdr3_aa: CASTQGGRSYNEQFF
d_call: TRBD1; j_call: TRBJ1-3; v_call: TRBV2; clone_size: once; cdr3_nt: TGTGCCAGCAGCCACCCGGGACAGGGATCGAAGGCTGGAAACACCATATATTTT; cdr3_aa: CASSHPGQGSKAGNTIYF
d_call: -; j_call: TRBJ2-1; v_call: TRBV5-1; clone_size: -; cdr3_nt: TGCGCCAGCAGGGGTGGACAGCCAAACAATGAGCAGTTCTTC; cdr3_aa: CASRGGQPNNEQFF
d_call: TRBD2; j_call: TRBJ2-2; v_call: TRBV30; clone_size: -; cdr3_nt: TGTGCCTGGAGCCGCGGGGGGGGCCGTGAGCTGTTTTTT; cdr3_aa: CAWSRGGGRELFF